The present T cell receptor beta chain was sequenced within a study of technical replicates of blood from a few donors. V shed 2 bases, J shed 6 bases, and the junction held 10 bases outside the gene matches. Germline V lookup: CDR1 SGHRS, CDR2 YFSETQ. The CDR3 has 15 residues. TCRdb keeps only in-frame clones here, not all; method: immunoSEQ multiplex PCR. The top ten hold roughly 0.41% of the sample, which has tens of thousands of clones, roughly 89% seen once. Sequencing used T cells isolated from PBMCs. This sequence was found in a human donor in good health. The chain links TRBV5-1 to TRBJ1-1; 7 bases line up with TRBD1. CDR3 loop: CASSLSAGGTAEAFF. DNA for the CDR3: TGCGCCAGCAGCTTATCTGCAGGGGGTACAGCTGAAGCTTTCTTT.